A selection of T cell receptor beta chains follows, all from one sample in a study of T cell responses to AZD1222 COVID-19 vaccine. TCRdb keeps only in-frame clones here, not all; method: immunoSEQ multiplex PCR. Of 200,000 or so clones in the sample, about nine tenths were seen once. Sequencing was performed on peripheral blood, taken on day 0 of AZD1222 vaccination. The receptor source for this set is an adult in good health. Both conserved end residues are part of each CDR3. The order of the fields is CDR3 protein, V gene, J gene.

CDR3 protein: CTSSLHPCGGTQETQYF
V gene: TRBV1
J gene: TRBJ2-5

CDR3 protein: CASSVPGQGTNTIYF
V gene: TRBV25-1
J gene: TRBJ1-3

CDR3 protein: CASSDSGQGNYGYTF
V gene: TRBV6-4
J gene: TRBJ1-2

CDR3 protein: CASKSVGTDTQYF
V gene: TRBV6-5
J gene: TRBJ2-3

CDR3 protein: CASTSTGRRGVPQHF
V gene: TRBV28
J gene: TRBJ1-5

CDR3 protein: CASSLGGWIEAFF
V gene: TRBV28
J gene: TRBJ1-1

CDR3 protein: CASSGTGGNEQFF
V gene: TRBV2
J gene: TRBJ2-1

CDR3 protein: CASSLRSISNEKLFF
V gene: TRBV28
J gene: TRBJ1-4

CDR3 protein: CASSHRTGLNTGELFF
V gene: TRBV16
J gene: TRBJ2-2

CDR3 protein: CATSDGATYYGYTF
V gene: TRBV24-1
J gene: TRBJ1-2